This is a list of T cell receptor beta chains from one sample in a study of graft-versus-host responses after intestinal transplantation. Sequencing used immunoSEQ multiplex PCR; TCRdb keeps in-frame clones, though not all of them. This table has some 85,000 clones, around 93% appearing once. These TCRs' antigens remain unknown. This specimen was unstimulated CD8+ T cells sorted from spleen or lymph node cells, taken before transplant. The receptor set was obtained from a human donor who was the organ donor for an intestinal transplant. Both conserved end residues are part of each CDR3. D genes are given only for firm matches. Size is omitted from some rows. Given values are once, few, many or a class for expanded clones.

j_call	d_call	v_call	clone_size	cdr3_aa	cdr3_nt
TRBJ2-4	TRBD2	TRBV13	NA	CASSSGLENIQYF	TGTGCCAGCAGCTCGGGACTAGAAAACATTCAGTACTTC
TRBJ1-2	NA	TRBV4-1	NA	CASSPPAGQHGYTF	TGCGCCAGCAGCCCCCCCGCAGGGCAACATGGCTACACCTTC
TRBJ2-1	NA	TRBV27	NA	CASSLAHNNEQFF	TGTGCCAGCAGTTTGGCACACAACAATGAGCAGTTCTTC
TRBJ1-1	NA	TRBV18	NA	CASSLPGQGPEAFF	TGTGCCAGCTCACTACCGGGGCAGGGCCCTGAAGCTTTCTTT
TRBJ2-7	NA	TRBV27	NA	CASSPPRTAEGYEQYF	TGTGCCAGCAGTCCTCCTCGGACAGCCGAAGGGTACGAGCAGTACTTC
TRBJ2-1	TRBD2	TRBV4-3	once	CASSQDPGLAGGKNEQFF	TGCGCCAGCAGCCAAGATCCGGGACTAGCGGGGGGCAAGAATGAGCAGTTCTTC
TRBJ1-2	TRBD1	TRBV4-2	NA	CASSQAGGYGYTF	TGTGCCAGCAGCCAAGCAGGGGGCTATGGCTACACCTTC
TRBJ1-4	NA	TRBV12-2	once	CASRLSPRATNEKLFF	TGTGCAAGTCGCTTATCGCCCCGCGCAACTAATGAAAAACTGTTTTTT
TRBJ2-3	NA	TRBV2	NA	CASKDQGLYSTDTQYF	TGTGCCAGCAAAGACCAGGGACTTTATAGCACAGATACGCAGTATTTT
TRBJ2-7	NA	TRBV4-2	NA	CASARGNEQYF	TGTGCCAGCGCAAGAGGGAACGAGCAGTACTTC
TRBJ2-5	NA	TRBV13	NA	CASTRIGEASPGETQYF	TGTGCCAGCACCCGGATCGGAGAGGCTAGCCCCGGAGAGACCCAGTACTTC
TRBJ2-7	NA	TRBV4-1	NA	CASSPDMSYEQYF	TGCGCCAGCAGCCCCGACATGTCCTACGAGCAGTACTTC
TRBJ2-1	TRBD2	TRBV5-7	NA	CASSPGGGSAYNEQFF	TGTGCCAGCAGCCCGGGGGGGGGAAGCGCATACAATGAGCAGTTCTTC
TRBJ2-7	NA	TRBV20-1	NA	CSARATDEQYF	TGCAGTGCTAGAGCTACGGACGAGCAGTACTTC
TRBJ1-1	NA	TRBV27	NA	CASSWTVWGTEAFF	TGTGCCAGCAGTTGGACAGTTTGGGGGACTGAAGCTTTCTTT
TRBJ2-2	TRBD2	TRBV4-3	once	CASSQDGIAGDTGELFF	TGCGCCAGCAGCCAAGATGGTATAGCGGGGGACACCGGGGAGCTGTTTTTT
TRBJ2-5	TRBD2	TRBV28	NA	CASSFSSGGTGTQYF	TGTGCCAGCAGTTTTTCTAGCGGGGGGACTGGGACCCAGTACTTC
TRBJ1-1	NA	TRBV5-1	NA	CASSLTGMNTEAFF	TGCGCCAGCAGCTTGACAGGGATGAACACTGAAGCTTTCTTT
TRBJ2-1	TRBD2	TRBV7-9	NA	CASSLAAGANEQFF	TGTGCCAGCAGCTTAGCAGCGGGGGCTAATGAGCAGTTCTTC
TRBJ2-2	NA	TRBV29-1	NA	CSVEGQGGSTGELFF	TGCAGCGTTGAAGGGCAGGGGGGTTCGACCGGGGAGCTGTTTTTT
TRBJ1-1	NA	TRBV4-1	NA	CASSQWTFLTPDTEAFF	TGCGCCAGCAGCCAGTGGACATTTCTTACCCCTGACACTGAAGCTTTCTTT
TRBJ2-5	TRBD1	TRBV7-8	NA	CASSLWTGGETQYF	TGTGCCAGCAGCTTATGGACAGGGGGGGAGACCCAGTACTTC
TRBJ1-6	NA	TRBV20-1	NA	CSAIRAPLHF	TGCAGTGCCATCCGGGCACCCCTCCACTTT
TRBJ2-3	NA	TRBV9	NA	CASSVGGFGTDTQYF	TGTGCCAGCAGCGTAGGAGGGTTTGGCACAGATACGCAGTATTTT
TRBJ2-7	TRBD1	TRBV6-1	NA	CAARDRLYEQYF	TGTGCCGCCCGGGACAGACTCTACGAGCAGTACTTC
TRBJ1-1	NA	TRBV28	NA	CASILTGRMNTEAFF	TGTGCCAGCATCCTAACGGGAAGGATGAACACTGAAGCTTTCTTT
TRBJ2-7	NA	TRBV19	NA	CASSIDAGGGTYEQYF	TGTGCCAGTAGTATCGACGCCGGGGGTGGGACCTACGAGCAGTACTTC
TRBJ2-7	TRBD2	TRBV6-1	NA	CASSETGGGASYEQYF	TGTGCCAGCAGTGAAACGGGCGGGGGGGCATCTTACGAGCAGTACTTC
TRBJ2-1	TRBD2	TRBV9	NA	CASSVSGGDYNEQFF	TGTGCCAGCAGCGTTAGCGGGGGGGACTACAATGAGCAGTTCTTC
TRBJ2-3	NA	TRBV5-1	once	CASSYGGVILQDTQYF	TGCGCCAGCAGCTATGGCGGGGTTATCCTCCAAGATACGCAGTATTTT
TRBJ2-1	TRBD1	TRBV11-1	NA	CASSYDRGNEQFF	TGTGCCAGCAGCTACGACAGGGGTAATGAGCAGTTCTTC
TRBJ1-2	NA	TRBV2	NA	CASSETRGLVSPNYGYTF	TGTGCCAGCAGTGAAACGCGGGGCTTGGTTAGCCCTAACTATGGCTACACCTTC
TRBJ2-7	NA	TRBV21-1	NA	CASSKGRDTQTIRYEQYF	TGTGCCAGCAGCAAGGGCCGGGACACTCAAACTATTCGCTACGAGCAGTACTTC
TRBJ2-1	TRBD2	TRBV5-1	NA	CASSPGASGANEQFF	TGCGCCAGCAGCCCGGGGGCTAGCGGGGCCAATGAGCAGTTCTTC
TRBJ2-2	TRBD2	TRBV9	NA	CASSPTSGANTGELFF	TGTGCCAGCAGCCCGACTAGCGGGGCCAACACCGGGGAGCTGTTTTTT
TRBJ2-1	TRBD2	TRBV2	NA	CASSPGTSGGNEQFF	TGTGCCAGCAGTCCTGGGACTAGCGGGGGCAATGAGCAGTTCTTC
TRBJ1-1	NA	TRBV27	NA	CASSSWGENTEAFF	TGTGCCAGCAGTTCATGGGGAGAAAACACTGAAGCTTTCTTT
TRBJ2-1	TRBD2	TRBV28	NA	CASIGTSGGPGVKFF	TGTGCCAGCATCGGGACTAGCGGGGGGCCGGGGGTAAAGTTCTTC
TRBJ1-4	NA	TRBV29-1	NA	CSVGSPSNEKLFF	TGCAGCGTTGGTAGTCCGAGTAATGAAAAACTGTTTTTT
TRBJ2-1	NA	TRBV19	NA	CASSMGFADASYNEQFF	TGTGCCAGTAGTATGGGTTTCGCGGATGCCTCCTACAATGAGCAGTTCTTC
TRBJ1-2	NA	TRBV4-3	NA	CASSLLSAGLEGYTF	TGCGCCAGCAGCCTCCTCTCCGCGGGGCTGGAGGGCTACACCTTC
TRBJ1-5	NA	TRBV19	NA	CASSIGSVYQPQHF	TGTGCCAGTAGTATAGGATCGGTTTATCAGCCCCAGCATTTT
TRBJ1-6	NA	TRBV5-1	NA	CASSNPAGDWDSPLHF	TGCGCCAGCAGCAACCCTGCGGGGGATTGGGATTCACCCCTCCACTTT
TRBJ2-7	NA	TRBV18	once	CASSPPNRSRVEQYF	TGTGCCAGCTCACCACCCAACAGAAGCAGGGTCGAGCAGTACTTC
TRBJ1-2	NA	TRBV6-5	NA	CASYSGYRYTF	TGTGCCAGTTACAGCGGGTACCGCTACACCTTC